This passage covers 12 T cell receptor beta chains from one sample sequenced in a study of identifying expanded T cells in peripheral blood. Sequenced by immunoSEQ multiplex PCR; TCRdb stores in-frame clones only, minus some. The sample holds about 90,000 clones, 86% seen once. Specimen: blood. The source of these receptors is a person aged 18 to 75 in good health.

The gene calls are TRBV10-3 and TRBJ2-7; 8 nucleotides match TRBD1. The V gene's germline CDR1 is ENHRY and CDR2 SYGVKD. V was pared by 6 bases and J by 6 bases, with 4 bases of the junction left unmatched. The length of the CDR3 is 12 residues. The CDR3 bases are TGTGCCATCAGCGCGACAGGGGTCGAGCAGTACTTC. It encodes CAISATGVEQYF.

In its sample, this clone was seen once. V is TRBV19 and J is TRBJ1-2, with D unresolved. The CDR3 sequence is 15 residues long. Germline V gene sequence: CDR1 LNHDA, CDR2 SQIVND (reference sequence). The V gene lost 9 bases and the J gene lost 8 bases, with 25 bases spanning the gap. Here the CDR3 DNA reads TGTGCCAGCACAGACCCGGGCCAAAGGAGGCACGGCTACACCTTC. It is translated as CASTDPGQRRHGYTF.

V gene TRBV9 combines with J gene TRBJ2-5, with D uncertain. This CDR3 is 12 amino acids long. V was cut by 1 base and J by 1 base, with 2 bases left in between. The germline gives CDR1 SGDLS, CDR2 YYNGEE. The CDR3 loop is CASSVTQETQYF. CDR3 sequence (DNA): TGTGCCAGCAGCGTAACCCAAGAGACCCAGTACTTC.

This clone appeared a few times. The chain couples TRBV18 to TRBJ2-2; D gene unclear. Trimming took off 3 bases at V and 1 base at J, with 0 bases between the two ends. The CDR3 is made up of 12 amino acids. The germline CDR1 and CDR2 sequences are KGHSH and LQKENI. This chain's CDR3 is CASSPNTGELFF. The CDR3 nucleotides read TGTGCCAGCTCACCGAACACCGGGGAGCTGTTTTTT.

The chain couples TRBV5-5 to TRBJ1-6; no firm D call. V was trimmed by 4 bases and J by 7 bases, leaving 18 bases between them. Germline lookup yields CDR1 SGHKS and CDR2 YYEKEE (reference sequence). The CDR3 is made up of 16 amino acids. Written as DNA, the CDR3 is TGTGCCAGCAGCGGTTCCTCGGGAGTCGGCAATTCACCCCTCCACTTT. Protein sequence: CASSGSSGVGNSPLHF.

The rearrangement links TRBV6-4 to TRBJ2-3; no clear D gene. This CDR3 comprises 15 residues. Germline lookup yields CDR1 MRHNA and CDR2 SNTAGT. Trimming took 4 bases from V and 2 from J, leaving 13 bases between them. CDR3 sequence (DNA): TGTGCCAGCAGTGCCGGAACGGCCAACACAGATACGCAGTATTTT. This encodes CASSAGTANTDTQYF.

The rearrangement links TRBV30 to TRBJ2-2; D possibly corresponds to TRBD2 (5 bases). V lost 0 bases, J lost 8 bases, and 13 bases lay in between. The CDR3 totals 14 residues. Germline assignment: CDR1 GTSNPN and CDR2 SVGIG (reference sequence). CDR3 nucleotide sequence: TGTGCCTGGAGTGTCAAGAGGGTTGGGGGGGAGCTGTTTTTT. Residues: CAWSVKRVGGELFF.

The V and J genes are TRBV29-1 and TRBJ2-7; D is unresolved. From germline, CDR1 is SQVTM and CDR2 ANQGSEA. The V end lost 4 bases, the J end lost 0 bases, and 7 bases lay between the germline ends. CDR3 length: 12 residues. CDR3 DNA: TGCAGCGTTGTATCCAGCTCCTACGAGCAGTACTTC. Its translation is CSVVSSSYEQYF.

The chain couples TRBV27 to TRBJ2-7, with a tentative D call TRBD1 (5 bases). V was shortened by 3 bases and J by 2 bases, with 11 bases between the two germline ends. CDR1 and CDR2 (germline): MNHEY, SMNVEV (reference sequence). This CDR3 contains 14 residues. The CDR3 protein is CASSFSTATYEQYF. The CDR3 bases are TGTGCCAGCAGTTTTTCGACAGCGACCTACGAGCAGTACTTC.

The rearrangement links TRBV2 to TRBJ1-2, with D possibly matching TRBD1 (5 bases). This CDR3 is built from 14 residues. The V and J ends lost 8 bases and 4 bases respectively, with 17 bases between them. Germline loops: CDR1 SNHLY, CDR2 FYNNEI. Here the CDR3 DNA reads TGTGCCAGCGGTTCGGGGCCAGGTGGCTATGGCTACACCTTC. Amino acids: CASGSGPGGYGYTF.

The chain links TRBV18 to TRBJ2-4; TRBD1 matches 7 bases. Germline CDR1 and CDR2: KGHSH and LQKENI. The CDR3 contains 13 residues. Trimming took 4 bases from V and 8 from J; bases not matched to a gene: 5. The CDR3 sequence is CASSRDRVDIQYF. The CDR3, as DNA: TGTGCCAGCTCACGAGACAGGGTGGACATTCAGTACTTC.

The CDR3 nucleotides read TGCAGCGTTGAAGATGGGACAGGCCTCGCTTGGACCTTC. Its translation is CSVEDGTGLAWTF. The genes are TRBV29-1 and TRBJ1-2; 8 bases line up with TRBD1. The CDR3 extends over 13 amino acids. Unmatched junction bases numbered 11, after V lost 0 bases and J lost 14 bases. Germline V gene sequence: CDR1 SQVTM, CDR2 ANQGSEA. Using reference TRBV29-1 and TRBJ1-2 for the parts outside the CDR3, the full variable domain is SAVISQKPSRDICQRGTSLTIQCQVDSQVTMMFWYRQQPGQSLTLIATANQGSEATYESGFVIDKFPISRPNLTFSTLTVSNMSPEDSSIYLCSVEDGTGLAWTFGSGTRLTVV.